The present TCR beta chain was sequenced within a study of cytomegalovirus exposure and HLA in healthy donors. Primers for the PCR totalled 60 Vbeta and 13 Jbeta. The assay was immunoSEQ multiplex PCR, and TCRdb's table has in-frame clones only and misses some. The sample shows about 260,000 clones, approximately 84% of them seen only once. Sequences were obtained from PBMCs. The receptor was isolated from a woman in her thirties or forties in good health and CMV-seropositive.

Here the CDR3 DNA reads TGTGCCAGCAGCTTAAGGCGGGAGAATGGGGCCCAGTACTTC. This codes for CASSLRRENGAQYF. The chain couples TRBV7-6 to TRBJ2-5; 7 positions match TRBD2. Germline trimming cut 2 bases from V and 9 bases from J; bases unmatched to any gene: 9. Germline V gene data show CDR1 as SGHVS and CDR2 as FNYEAQ. The CDR3 length is 14 residues.